Listed below are T cell receptor beta chains from one sample, sequenced in a study of molecular identifiers for immune sequencing clone quantification. Each CDR3 protein is one row after TCRdb ran MiXCR on the PCR reads. The table has approximately 680,000 distinct CDR3 sequences, 25% seen once. Input material: naive CD8+ T cells from blood, with Jurkat cell RNA spiked in. Receptors were obtained from a human donor in good health. Some libraries in this study had Jurkat cell RNA spiked in. Both conserved end residues are part of each CDR3.

v_gene	j_gene	CDR3aa
TRBV21-1	TRBJ2-7	CASSKAPGQVFYEQYF
TRBV2	TRBJ2-7	CAIIGGESYEQYF
TRBV19	TRBJ1-1	CASSISPNTEAFF
TRBV5-1	TRBJ1-6	CASSLRPAGDNSPLHF
TRBV24-1	TRBJ2-7	CATSDMDCLSYEQYF
TRBV29-1	TRBJ1-1	CSVEMSGLITEAFF
TRBV6-6	TRBJ1-1	CASSKLGTGATEAFF
TRBV5-1	TRBJ1-1	CASSLGSVTEAFF
TRBV13	TRBJ2-5	CASSGGARETQYF
TRBV7-3	TRBJ2-5	CASSLSGRETQYF
TRBV5-1	TRBJ2-1	CAGSLAAGSVYERFF
TRBV20-1	TRBJ1-3	CSARDPTDSGNTIYF
TRBV2	TRBJ2-3	CASSLWERGTDTQYF
TRBV30	TRBJ1-2	CAWKGTAYGYTF
TRBV6-2/TRBV6-3	TRBJ2-3	CASSYTTDGDTQYF
TRBV7-7	TRBJ1-4	CASSLEPGPDEKLFF
TRBV5-6	TRBJ2-1	CASRRHRDILYNEQFF
TRBV7-9	TRBJ2-1	CASSRKTGIHEQFF
TRBV24-1	TRBJ2-5	CATSDQNGTLQETQYF
TRBV29-1	TRBJ2-7	CSGTSGNVEQYF
TRBV15	TRBJ2-3	CATSREGREVDTQYF
TRBV7-3	TRBJ2-3	CASSFDGTDTQYF
TRBV2	TRBJ1-3	CAGSEGFKTPDTIYF
TRBV12-3/TRBV12-4	TRBJ2-3	CASRNGAGSTDTQYF
TRBV4-3	TRBJ2-7	CASSQDGAGGSREQYF
TRBV4-3	TRBJ1-1	CASSQAWSGKNTEAFF
TRBV4-2	TRBJ1-1	CASSQPRTYLNTEAFF
TRBV4-3	TRBJ2-7	CASSQDRGTEQYF
TRBV5-1	TRBJ2-7	CASSPQYVTGGSYEQYF
TRBV9	TRBJ2-3	CASSQGGLAGRTDTQYF
TRBV12-3/TRBV12-4	TRBJ1-5	CASSLATTGNQPQHF
TRBV6-5	TRBJ2-5	CASSYGLETQYF
TRBV6-6	TRBJ2-2	CASSGRDRITGELFF
TRBV27	TRBJ1-5	CASSLSGTGQPQHF